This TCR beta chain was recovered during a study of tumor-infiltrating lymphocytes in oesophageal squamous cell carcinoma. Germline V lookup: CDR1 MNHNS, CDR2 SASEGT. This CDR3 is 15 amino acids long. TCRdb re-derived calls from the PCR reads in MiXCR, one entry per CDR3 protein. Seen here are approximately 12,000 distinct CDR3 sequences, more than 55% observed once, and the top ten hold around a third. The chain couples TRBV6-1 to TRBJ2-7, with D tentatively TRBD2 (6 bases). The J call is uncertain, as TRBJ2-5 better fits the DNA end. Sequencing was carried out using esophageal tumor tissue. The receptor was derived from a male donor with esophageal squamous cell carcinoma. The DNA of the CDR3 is TGTGCCAGCAGTCTAGCGTCCGGGAGAAAAGAGACCCAGTACTTC. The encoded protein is CASSLASGRKETQYF.